This TCR beta chain is from a study of blood T cell repertoires in COVID-19. About the study: From the United States, Italy and Spain came samples of acute and convalescent COVID-19.

Authors' processing steps: The authors estimated nucleated cell counts from reference gene primer amplification. TCRdb keeps only in-frame clones here, not all; method: immunoSEQ multiplex PCR. The D gene and trimming were derived from the DNA, and the V and J assignments and clone size from that table. The top ten hold approximately 12% of the sample, which has 70,000 to 90,000 clones, more than 80% seen once. CDR1 and CDR2 (germline): SEHNR, FQNEAQ (reference sequence). The CDR3 runs 15 residues. The V end was cut by 2 bases, the J end by 2 bases, with 12 bases between. Judged by abundance, this clone is medium-sized (0.01 to 0.1%).

What was sequenced was peripheral blood. This receptor was obtained from a human donor in a cohort sampled during active COVID-19. This sequence joins TRBV7-9 and TRBJ1-1, with D hard to call. CDR3 bases: TGTGCCAGCAGCTTACTCCACTTGTCAAACACTGAAGCTTTCTTT. This encodes CASSLLHLSNTEAFF.